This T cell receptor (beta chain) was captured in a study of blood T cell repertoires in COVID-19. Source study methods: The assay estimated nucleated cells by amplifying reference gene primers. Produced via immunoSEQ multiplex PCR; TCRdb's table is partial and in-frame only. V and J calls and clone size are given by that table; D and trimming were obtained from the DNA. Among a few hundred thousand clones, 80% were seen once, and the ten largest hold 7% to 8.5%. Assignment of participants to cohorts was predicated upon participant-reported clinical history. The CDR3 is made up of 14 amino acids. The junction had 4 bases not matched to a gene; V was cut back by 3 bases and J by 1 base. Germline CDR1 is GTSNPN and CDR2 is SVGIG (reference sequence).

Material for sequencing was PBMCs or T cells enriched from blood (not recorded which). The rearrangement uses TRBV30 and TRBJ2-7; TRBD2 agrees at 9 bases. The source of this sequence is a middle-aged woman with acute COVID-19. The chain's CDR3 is CAWRKAGGSYEQYF. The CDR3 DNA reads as TGTGCCTGGAGGAAAGCGGGAGGATCCTACGAGCAGTACTTC. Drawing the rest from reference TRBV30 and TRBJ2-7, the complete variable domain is SQTIHQWPATLVQPVGSPLSLECTVEGTSNPNLYWYRQAAGRGLQLLFYSVGIGQISSEVPQNLSASRPQDRQFILSSKKLLLSDSGFYLCAWRKAGGSYEQYFGPGTRLTVT.